Each of the 25 T cell receptor beta chains below was sequenced from the same sample in a study of blood T cell repertoires in COVID-19. Produced via immunoSEQ multiplex PCR; TCRdb's table is partial and in-frame only. The sample holds 15,000 or so clones; roughly 89% are singletons and the top ten take more than 25%. Sequences were obtained from peripheral blood. These receptors originate from a woman aged 80 or older with COVID-19, enrolled during active disease.

The J gene is TRBJ2-7, the V gene TRBV18; a possible D gene is TRBD1 (5 bases). The V end lost 2 bases, the J end lost 3 bases, and 14 bases lay between the germline ends. The germline V gene has CDR1 KGHSH and CDR2 LQKENI. The CDR3 has 15 amino acids. The CDR3 nucleotides read TGTGCCAGCTCACCAACCATGGACACCTACTACGAGCAGTACTTC. Its translation: CASSPTMDTYYEQYF.

The V gene is TRBV4-3, the J gene TRBJ2-1, with 10 bases aligning to TRBD1. With V trimmed by 0 bases and J by 5 bases, 7 bases remained unmatched. Germline loops: CDR1 LGHNA, CDR2 YSLEER. The CDR3 has 17 residues. As DNA, the CDR3 is TGCGCCAGCAGCCAAGATCCCGACAGGGGGCCCCACAATGAGCAGTTCTTC. Protein product: CASSQDPDRGPHNEQFF.

The chain couples TRBV5-8 to TRBJ1-5; 9 bases match TRBD1. This CDR3 contains 14 residues. Germline CDR1 is SGHTS and CDR2 is YDEGEE. V lost 4 bases and J lost 7; bases outside the gene matches: 6. The CDR3 DNA sequence: TGTGCCAGCAGCCAGACAGGGGGTTGGCAGCCCCAGCATTTT. Residues: CASSQTGGWQPQHF. The full variable domain, its missing parts supplied by reference TRBV5-8 and TRBJ1-5, is EAGVTQSPTHLIKTRGQQATLRCSPISGHTSVYWYQQALGLGLQFLLWYDEGEERNRGNFPPRFSGRQFPNYSSELNVNALELEDSALYLCASSQTGGWQPQHFGDGTRLSIL.

V gene TRBV29-1 combines with J gene TRBJ2-3; the match to TRBD2 covers 13 bases. Germline assignment: CDR1 SQVTM and CDR2 ANQGSEA. J was trimmed by 0 bases and V by 8 bases; bases with no gene match: 2. This CDR3 comprises 14 residues. The CDR3 reads CSSLAGGSTDTQYF. The CDR3, as DNA: TGCAGCTCACTAGCGGGAGGGAGCACAGATACGCAGTATTTT.

The chain employs TRBV24-1 and TRBJ2-1; 8 bases line up with TRBD2. In germline, CDR1 is KGHDR, CDR2 SFDVKD. This CDR3 is built from 15 residues. V lost 9 bases, J lost 1 base, and 7 bases stayed unmatched. The CDR3 is CATSLASGSYNEQFF. CDR3 coding DNA: TGTGCCACCTCCCTGGCTAGCGGGTCCTACAATGAGCAGTTCTTC.

The gene calls are TRBV19 and TRBJ1-5, with 10 bases fitting TRBD1. This CDR3 contains 14 residues. Trimming cost V 10 bases and J 4 bases; bases outside gene matches: 7. CDR1 is LNHDA, CDR2 SQIVND, per germline (reference sequence). In DNA form, the CDR3 reads TGTGCCACGCAACGGGACAGGGGTAATCAGCCCCAGCATTTT. Translating it yields CATQRDRGNQPQHF. Looking up the rest from reference TRBV19 and TRBJ1-5 gives the full variable domain: DGGITQSPKYLFRKEGQNVTLSCEQNLNHDAMYWYRQDPGQGLRLIYYSQIVNDFQKGDIAEGYSVSREKKESFPLTVTSAQKNPTAFYLCATQRDRGNQPQHFGDGTRLSIL.

The chain is built from TRBV9 and TRBJ2-2; a weak D match, TRBD1 (6 bases). The V end was cut by 4 bases, the J end by 5 bases, with 12 bases between. Germline CDR1 SGDLS, CDR2 YYNGEE. The CDR3 length is 14 residues. The chain's CDR3 is CASSPWTATGELFF. The CDR3 bases are TGTGCCAGCAGCCCATGGACAGCAACCGGGGAGCTGTTTTTT.

This clone has just a few counts. CDR3: CASSMGTLSYNEQFF. In DNA form, the CDR3 reads TGTGCCAGTAGTATGGGCACATTGTCCTACAATGAGCAGTTCTTC. The rearrangement links TRBV19 to TRBJ2-1; D gene unclear. Germline loops: CDR1 LNHDA, CDR2 SQIVND (reference sequence). The CDR3 is 15 amino acids. V lost 3 bases to trimming and J lost 1 base, with 10 bases between them.

V and J are TRBV7-2 and TRBJ2-1; 7 bases fit TRBD1. The CDR3 runs to 13 residues. With 5 bases clipped from V and 7 bases from J, the junction kept 5 bases outside the gene matches. Germline V gene sequence: CDR1 SGHTA, CDR2 FQGNSA. CDR3 bases: TGTGCCAGCAGCAGGGACAGTTTTAATGAGCAGTTCTTC. Amino acids: CASSRDSFNEQFF.

V is TRBV28 and J is TRBJ1-5; 9 bases match TRBD1. The V gene end was trimmed by 4 bases and the J gene end by 5 bases; junction bases not matched to a gene: 6. The CDR3 sequence is 15 residues long. Germline V gene sequence: CDR1 MDHEN, CDR2 SYDVKM. The CDR3 coding sequence is TGTGCCAGCAGTTCCTCGGGACAGGGCGATCAGCCCCAGCATTTT. It translates to CASSSSGQGDQPQHF.

The chain recombines TRBV7-6 with TRBJ1-1; no firm D call. V was cut by 3 bases and J by 0 bases, with 11 bases left in between. The CDR3 has 15 residues. The germline CDR1 and CDR2 sequences are SGHVS and FNYEAQ. This CDR3 is CASSLTGGVNTEAFF. CDR3 DNA: TGTGCCAGCAGCTTGACTGGAGGAGTGAACACTGAAGCTTTCTTT.

By share, this clone counts as medium-sized (0.01 to 0.1%). For the CDR3, the DNA is TGTGCCAGCAGCGTAGAATACCGGGGCGGGGAGCTGTTTTTT. Its protein product is CASSVEYRGGELFF. The V gene is TRBV9, the J gene TRBJ2-2; a possible D gene is TRBD2 (5 bases). Germline loops: CDR1 SGDLS, CDR2 YYNGEE. The CDR3 length is 14 residues. V was clipped by 0 bases and J by 7 bases, with 10 bases between them.

The chain carries TRBV4-2 and TRBJ1-6; D perhaps matches TRBD1 (5 bases). Trimming removed 0 bases at V and 4 bases at J, with 10 bases between. The CDR3 is 16 residues long. Germline CDR1 LGHNA, CDR2 YNFKEQ. The CDR3 spells CASSQDNGGYNSPLHF. The CDR3 coding sequence is TGTGCCAGCAGCCAAGATAATGGGGGGTATAATTCACCCCTCCACTTT.

This chain uses TRBV7-2 with TRBJ2-1; possible D gene TRBD2, 6 bases. V shed 5 bases and J shed 5 bases, with 16 bases lying between them. This CDR3 contains 15 residues. Germline V lookup: CDR1 SGHTA, CDR2 FQGNSA. The CDR3 region has the DNA TGTGCCAGCAGCCCAGACGGTTTAGCGGACAATGAGCAGTTCTTC. Protein: CASSPDGLADNEQFF.

This chain links TRBV2 with TRBJ2-5; a possible D gene is TRBD2 (6 bases). CDR1 and CDR2 from the germline V gene are SNHLY and FYNNEI. The CDR3 contains 18 residues. V was shortened by 5 bases and J by 2 bases, with 24 bases between the two germline ends. As DNA, the CDR3 is TGTGCCAGCAGTACCACTTTTGTGGCGGGGAAGTCGCAAGAGACCCAGTACTTC. It specifies CASSTTFVAGKSQETQYF. The complete variable domain, with remaining parts taken from reference TRBV2 and TRBJ2-5, reads EPEVTQTPSHQVTQMGQEVILRCVPISNHLYFYWYRQILGQKVEFLVSFYNNEISEKSEIFDDQFSVERPDGSNFTLKIRSTKLEDSAMYFCASSTTFVAGKSQETQYFGPGTRLLVL.

This rearrangement joins TRBV6-5 to TRBJ1-6, with 7 bases aligning to TRBD1. The CDR3 sequence is 15 residues long. The junction had 3 bases not matched to a gene; V was cut back by 0 bases and J by 7 bases. Germline assignment: CDR1 MNHEY and CDR2 SVGAGI. CDR3 amino acids: CASSYSGTVNSPLHF. The CDR3 DNA is TGTGCCAGCAGTTACTCCGGGACAGTAAATTCACCCCTCCACTTT.

The chain uses TRBV29-1 and TRBJ2-1, with a weak D call TRBD2 (5 bases). The CDR3 runs to 12 residues. V was cut by 8 bases and J by 7 bases, with 15 bases left in between. Germline lookup yields CDR1 SQVTM and CDR2 ANQGSEA. CDR3 protein: CSYGNYINEQFF. The CDR3 nucleotides read TGCAGCTACGGGAACTACATAAATGAGCAGTTCTTC.

V usage is TRBV19 and J usage is TRBJ2-6; D might be TRBD1 (5 bases). Germline values: CDR1 LNHDA, CDR2 SQIVND (reference sequence). CDR3 size: 15 residues. V lost 5 bases and J lost 7, with 15 bases in between. The DNA of the CDR3 is TGTGCCAGTAGTCGACAGCAGTTCGGTGCCAACGTCCTGACTTTC. Its protein product is CASSRQQFGANVLTF. Full variable domain (missing parts from reference TRBV19 and TRBJ2-6): DGGITQSPKYLFRKEGQNVTLSCEQNLNHDAMYWYRQDPGQGLRLIYYSQIVNDFQKGDIAEGYSVSREKKESFPLTVTSAQKNPTAFYLCASSRQQFGANVLTFGAGSRLTVL.

The chain carries TRBV7-9 and TRBJ1-1; D possibly corresponds to TRBD1 (5 bases). CDR3 length equals 13 residues. With 8 bases removed from V and 2 bases from J, the gap between germline ends came to 12 bases. The germline CDR1 and CDR2 sequences are SEHNR and FQNEAQ (reference sequence). CDR3: CASLRQSNTEAFF. The CDR3 DNA reads as TGTGCCAGCTTACGACAGAGTAACACTGAAGCTTTCTTT.

The chain joins TRBV6-5 to TRBJ2-1; D uncertain. The CDR3 runs 13 residues. Trimming pared 7 bases from V and 4 bases from J, leaving 11 bases between. The germline gives CDR1 MNHEY, CDR2 SVGAGI. The CDR3: CASTGYMYNEQFF. In nucleotides, the CDR3 is TGTGCCAGCACGGGTTACATGTACAATGAGCAGTTCTTC.

V usage is TRBV28 and J usage is TRBJ1-2; no reliable D call. This CDR3 has 12 residues. The germline CDR1 and CDR2 sequences are MDHEN and SYDVKM. V lost 7 bases, J lost 6 bases, and 12 bases lay in between. The CDR3 sequence is CASTLRGDGYTF. The CDR3 DNA reads as TGTGCCAGCACCCTACGGGGTGATGGCTACACCTTC.

The chain carries TRBV18 and TRBJ2-2; TRBD1 aligns across 10 bases. The CDR3 consists of 14 residues. J lost 4 bases, V lost 6 bases, and 2 bases had no gene match. The germline gives CDR1 KGHSH, CDR2 LQKENI. In DNA, the CDR3 is TGTGCCAGCTCCGGGACAGGGGTCACCGGGGAGCTGTTTTTT. It is translated as CASSGTGVTGELFF.

The count of this clone is one. This CDR3 is CASSAGLLQETQYF. The CDR3 nucleotides read TGTGCCAGCAGCGCGGGACTACTACAAGAGACCCAGTACTTC. The chain joins TRBV9 to TRBJ2-5; 7 positions agree with TRBD2. Germline V gene sequence: CDR1 SGDLS, CDR2 YYNGEE. The CDR3 runs to 14 residues. J gave up 2 bases and V 3 bases, and 4 bases lay outside the gene matches.

DNA for the CDR3: TGTGCCAGCAGTTCAGGGCCGGACACCGGGGAGCTGTTTTTT. This gives the protein CASSSGPDTGELFF. The genes are TRBV6-4 and TRBJ2-2; weak D call: TRBD1 (5 bases). The CDR3 is 14 amino acids. The V gene lost 5 bases and the J gene lost 3 bases, with 10 bases spanning the gap. The germline gives CDR1 MRHNA, CDR2 SNTAGT.

A note on this clone: At one of its ends the junction is not consistent with the germline gene, which may arise from a read error. The rearrangement uses TRBV7-9 and TRBJ2-7, with D possibly TRBD1 on 6 matching bases. This CDR3 has 11 residues. The germline V gene encodes CDR1 SEHNR and CDR2 FQNEAQ (reference sequence). The CDR3 reads CASSLRDNRIF. Written as DNA, the CDR3 is TGTGCCAGCAGCTTACGGGACAATCGTATCTTC.